This is a list of T cell receptor beta chains from one sample in a study of T cell responses to AZD1222 COVID-19 vaccine. The data were produced by immunoSEQ multiplex PCR, yet TCRdb's version contains in-frame clones alone and is incomplete. The data contain 95,000 to 100,000 clones, about 90% of them singletons. The source material was peripheral blood, sampled on day 0 of AZD1222 vaccination. The source is an adult in good health. Both conserved end residues are part of each CDR3. D genes are given only for firm matches. Clone sizes are given selectively: once, few, many, or a class where the clone is expanded.

TRBV11-1	-	TRBJ1-1	15	-	TGTGCCAGCAGCCGGGGGGATTTAATGAACACTGAAGCTTTCTTT	CASSRGDLMNTEAFF
TRBV5-6	-	TRBJ2-7	15	TRBD1	TGTGCCAGCAGCTTTTCCAGGACAGGGTGGTACGAGCAGTACTTC	CASSFSRTGWYEQYF
TRBV6-1	few	TRBJ1-1	13	-	TGTGCCAGCAGTGAAAACAGGGTCACTGAAGCTTTCTTT	CASSENRVTEAFF
TRBV2	-	TRBJ2-6	17	TRBD1	TGTGCCAGCAGTGCGGGACAGGGAATCTCTGGGGCCAACGTCCTGACTTTC	CASSAGQGISGANVLTF
TRBV7-2	few	TRBJ2-7	15	TRBD2	TGTGCCAGCAGCCCCACTAGCGGGATAAACTACGAGCAGTACTTC	CASSPTSGINYEQYF
TRBV11-2	-	TRBJ1-2	16	-	TGTGCCAGCAGCTCAGTGTATCGGGGGCGCGGCTATGGCTACACCTTC	CASSSVYRGRGYGYTF
TRBV10-3	-	TRBJ2-5	16	-	TGTGCCATCAGTGAGGTCTTGGGGGTAAACCAAGAGACCCAGTACTTC	CAISEVLGVNQETQYF
TRBV5-6	-	TRBJ2-3	14	-	TGTGCCAGCAGCTTGGTTCTCGCTTCAGATACGCAGTATTTT	CASSLVLASDTQYF
TRBV2	-	TRBJ1-3	15	-	TGTGCCAGCAGTGATCAGGGCCGCTCTGGAAACACCATATATTTT	CASSDQGRSGNTIYF
TRBV18	-	TRBJ1-3	14	-	TGTGCCAGCTCCGGGGTCGACTCTGGAAACACCATATATTTT	CASSGVDSGNTIYF
TRBV19	once	TRBJ1-5	14	TRBD1	TGTGCCAGTGGGGACAGGGCGAGCAATCAGCCCCAGCATTTT	CASGDRASNQPQHF
TRBV5-6	-	TRBJ2-7	16	-	TGTGCCAGCAGCTTCAGCGTGACGCCCTTTACCTACGAGCAGTACTTC	CASSFSVTPFTYEQYF
TRBV30	-	TRBJ1-6	13	TRBD1	TGTGGCTGCACGGACAGGTCTAATTCACCCCTCCACTTT	CGCTDRSNSPLHF
TRBV5-1	-	TRBJ2-1	16	TRBD2	TGCGCCAGCAGCCCGCCGGGACTAGCATCCGCCAATGAGCAGTTCTTC	CASSPPGLASANEQFF
TRBV14	once	TRBJ2-7	15	-	TGTGCCAGCAGCCAAGATCTAGCGTCGACCTACGAGCAGTACTTC	CASSQDLASTYEQYF
TRBV12-5	few	TRBJ2-7	17	TRBD2	TGTGCTAGTGGTAAGACAGGGACTAGCGGGAGCTCCTACGAGCAGTACTTC	CASGKTGTSGSSYEQYF
TRBV27	once	TRBJ1-1	18	TRBD1	TGTGCCAGCAGTCCTCGACAGGGGAGTACAAAACGGTCAACTGAAGCTTTCTTT	CASSPRQGSTKRSTEAFF
TRBV6-5	-	TRBJ1-1	13	-	TGTGCCAGCAGGAGAGGATCCCAGACTGAAGCTTTCTTT	CASRRGSQTEAFF
TRBV28	-	TRBJ1-2	19	TRBD1	TGTGCCAGCAGTTCGTTCGGTAGCTTCCGGGACAGTGGACGCTATGGCTACACCTTC	CASSSFGSFRDSGRYGYTF
TRBV19	-	TRBJ1-6	14	-	TGTGCCAGTAGTATAAATGAAGGGGATTCACCCCTCCACTTT	CASSINEGDSPLHF
TRBV7-3	-	TRBJ2-3	15	-	TGTGCCAGCAGCCCTCAGGGCCCCGGGGTAGATACGCAGTATTTT	CASSPQGPGVDTQYF
TRBV9	-	TRBJ2-5	16	-	TGTGCCAGCAGGCACACCAGCGAAGGTCTCCAAGAGACCCAGTACTTC	CASRHTSEGLQETQYF
TRBV6-1	few	TRBJ2-6	15	-	TGTGCCAGCAGTGAAGCAGGGGCTGGGGCCAACGTCCTGACTTTC	CASSEAGAGANVLTF
TRBV30	-	TRBJ1-4	13	TRBD1	TGTGCCTGGGCCGGACAGGGAAATGAAAAACTGTTTTTT	CAWAGQGNEKLFF
TRBV6-5	-	TRBJ1-5	13	-	TGTGCCAGCAGCGATATGCTAAATCAGCCCCAGCATTTT	CASSDMLNQPQHF
TRBV3-1/TRBV3-2	-	TRBJ2-5	16	-	TGTGCCAGCAGCCAAGATTGGGTAGCGGACCAAGAGACCCAGTACTTC	CASSQDWVADQETQYF
TRBV19	-	TRBJ2-1	15	TRBD1	TGTGCCAGTAGTCTACAGGGGAGCTCCTACAATGAGCAGTTCTTC	CASSLQGSSYNEQFF
TRBV30	-	TRBJ2-5	15	TRBD2	TGTGCCTGGAGTTTTAGCGGGAGGGCCCTCGAGACCCAGTACTTC	CAWSFSGRALETQYF
TRBV4-1	-	TRBJ1-4	15	-	TGCGCCAGCAGCCAAGATCCGAGGGGAATTGAAAAACTGTTTTTT	CASSQDPRGIEKLFF
TRBV4-1	-	TRBJ1-4	12	-	TGCGCCAGCAGCCAAGGTAGTTTCGGACTGTTTTTT	CASSQGSFGLFF
TRBV6-5	-	TRBJ1-2	11	-	TGTGCCAGATCCGACGTTGGCGGCTACACCTTC	CARSDVGGYTF
TRBV29-1	once	TRBJ2-3	15	TRBD2	TGCAGCTCCAATGGACTAGCGGGAGTTGCAGATACGCAGTATTTT	CSSNGLAGVADTQYF
TRBV4-2	-	TRBJ1-2	15	-	TGTGCCAGCAGCCAAGATTGGTCAGGGTCTGGCGGCTACACCTTC	CASSQDWSGSGGYTF
TRBV6-6	-	TRBJ1-5	15	-	TGTGCCAGCAGTTACTCGGATTTTTCAAATCAGCCCCAGCATTTT	CASSYSDFSNQPQHF
TRBV10-1	once	TRBJ1-1	17	TRBD1	TGCGCCAGCAGACCCGGGACAGGGGGCGCGGGTAACACTGAAGCTTTCTTT	CASRPGTGGAGNTEAFF
TRBV7-3	-	TRBJ2-3	12	-	TGTGCCAGCAGCTACCAACCAGATACGCAGTATTTT	CASSYQPDTQYF
TRBV30	-	TRBJ1-1	11	-	TGTGCCTGGAGCGATGGGACTGAAGCTTTCTTT	CAWSDGTEAFF